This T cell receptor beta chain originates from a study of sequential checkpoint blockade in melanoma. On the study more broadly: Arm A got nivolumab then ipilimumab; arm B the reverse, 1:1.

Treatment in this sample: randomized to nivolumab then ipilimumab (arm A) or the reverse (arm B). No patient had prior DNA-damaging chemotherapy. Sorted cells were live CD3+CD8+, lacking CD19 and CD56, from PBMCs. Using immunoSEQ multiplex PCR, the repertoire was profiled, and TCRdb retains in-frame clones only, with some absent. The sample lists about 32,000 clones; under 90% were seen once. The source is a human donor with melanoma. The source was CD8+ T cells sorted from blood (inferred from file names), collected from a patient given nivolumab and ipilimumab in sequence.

CDR3 residues: CAWRRFKGVYGYTF. CDR3 nucleotides: TGTGCCTGGAGAAGATTTAAGGGGGTCTATGGCTACACCTTC. The chain employs TRBV30 and TRBJ1-2; TRBD1 is a possible D gene (6 bases). V lost 3 bases to trimming and J lost 4 bases, with 15 bases between them. In germline, CDR1 is GTSNPN, CDR2 SVGIG (reference sequence). CDR3 size: 14 residues.